This T cell receptor beta chain was found in a study of shared clonotypes between healthy human individuals. Study outcomes and limitations: Limited genetic and exposure-history diversity came from having few donors.

The V gene end was trimmed by 1 base and the J gene end by 3 bases; junction bases not matched to a gene: 3. From germline, CDR1 is SGHRS and CDR2 YFSETQ. This CDR3 is 14 amino acids long. The table came from immunoSEQ multiplex PCR; TCRdb's copy has only in-frame clones and leaves some out. The sample contains more than 2 million clones, 90% to 97% of which appear only once. Comments on this clone: Its target is not known. This sample includes further DNA sequences coding for the same CDR3.

The chain has TRBV5-1 and TRBJ2-7; 8 nucleotides agree with TRBD1. Sequencing input: naive CD4+ T cells sorted from blood. Subset defined: CD45RA+ positively selected. The receptor's source is a man aged 18 to 29 in good health. This CDR3 is CASSLTGGNYEQYF. For the CDR3, the DNA is TGCGCCAGCAGCTTGACAGGGGGTAACTACGAGCAGTACTTC.